This record looks at one TCR beta chain sequence and its context. Its cognate antigen is unknown. These data originate in a study of CD8 T cells in ankylosing spondylitis. Study conclusions and caveats: It was reported that disease-linked clones were significantly enriched in matched ankylosing spondylitis synovial fluid.

Researchers built TCR beta libraries using quantitative 5'-RACE with molecular barcodes. MiXCR was run by TCRdb on the 5' RACE reads, yielding one entry per CDR3 protein. The sample holds about 160,000 distinct CDR3 sequences, around 16% seen once. Trimming cost V 4 bases and J 8 bases, with 16 bases left between them. CDR1 and CDR2 (germline): SGHRS, YFSETQ. The CDR3 has 14 amino acids. Material for sequencing was blood, either unsorted or a sorted T cell fraction (not recorded which). The source of this sequence is a male donor with ankylosing spondylitis or in good health (not recorded which). The chain carries TRBV5-1 and TRBJ2-4; weak D call: TRBD2 (5 bases). This CDR3 is CASSGASRGHIQYF. DNA of the CDR3: TGCGCCAGCAGCGGTGCCTCCCGGGGTCACATTCAGTACTTC. Complete variable domain (other parts from reference TRBV5-1 and TRBJ2-4): KAGVTQTPRYLIKTRGQQVTLSCSPISGHRSVSWYQQTPGQGLQFLFEYFSETQRNKGNFPGRFSGRQFSNSRSEMNVSTLELGDSALYLCASSGASRGHIQYFGAGTRLSVL.